This TCR beta chain was sequenced for a study of cytomegalovirus exposure and HLA in healthy donors. In this sample, this clone turned up a few times. Its antigen remains unknown. General observations from the study: Most of the CMV-associated TCR beta chains (in a later analysis) appeared to be HLA-restricted. Excluded were some V segments that proved indistinguishable, including TRBV6-2 and TRBV6-3. One cluster of highly shared sequence variants probably arose as a sequencing artifact.

CDR1 is SGHTA and CDR2 is FQGNSA in the germline V gene. Trimming left V 4 bases short and J 5 bases short, with 14 bases between. This CDR3 is 14 amino acids long. PCR used 60 Vbeta primers and 13 Jbeta primers. Clones were read by immunoSEQ multiplex PCR, and TCRdb kept only the in-frame ones, dropping some. Of some 52,000 clones listed, around 72% are singletons. The V gene is TRBV7-2, the J gene TRBJ1-1, with a tentative D call TRBD1 (6 bases). The sequence was obtained from a man aged 18 to 35 in good health and CMV-seronegative. The sample was PBMCs. CDR3 in amino acids: CASSSHRVGTEAFF. For the CDR3, the DNA is TGTGCCAGCAGCTCCCACAGGGTGGGGACTGAAGCTTTCTTT.